This T cell receptor beta chain was recovered during a study of shared clonotypes between healthy human individuals. It was at deep level that the assay was run. Some clones are missing from TCRdb's copy, which holds only in-frame ones; the method was immunoSEQ multiplex PCR. Among hundreds of thousands of clones listed, roughly four fifths were seen once. Caucasian adults living in Nashville, Tennessee, provided all samples. This clone was observed a handful of times. J was trimmed by 2 bases and V by 6 bases; bases with no gene match: 5. This CDR3 contains 15 residues. The germline V gene encodes CDR1 MNHEY and CDR2 SMNVEV (reference sequence).

The receptor was isolated from a woman between 40 and 50 years old in good health. Some clones in this sample may be carry-over from other donors' samples. This rearrangement joins TRBV27 to TRBJ2-7; 12 nucleotides align to TRBD2. The sample comprised PBMCs. The CDR3 spells CASSDGLAGTYEQYF. CDR3 sequence (DNA): TGTGCCAGCAGCGATGGACTAGCGGGAACCTACGAGCAGTACTTC.